This T cell receptor (beta chain) stems from a study of blood T cell repertoires in COVID-19. Whole-study context: Material from acute and convalescent COVID-19 was sourced from the United States, Italy and Spain.

V was clipped by 3 bases and J by 2 bases, with 8 bases between them. Germline V CDR1 and CDR2: MDHEN, SYDVKM. The CDR3 runs to 13 residues. Recruitment covered about 25 US areas and drew participants whose ages spanned roughly 18 to 90 years. Original methodology: Researchers report that nucleated cell counts were estimated from reference gene primer amplification. Only in-frame clones appear in the TCRdb table, and some are missing; sequencing was by immunoSEQ multiplex PCR. Clone size and the V and J calls come from that table; the DNA yielded D and trimming. The sample has some 270,000 clones; approximately 90% are singletons.

The sequence derives from a woman in her twenties or thirties with acute COVID-19. The chain is built from TRBV28 and TRBJ2-7; D not resolved. Sequencing was performed on PBMCs or T cells enriched from blood (not recorded which). As DNA, the CDR3 is TGTGCCAGCAGTTTCCGGGTAGCCTACGAGCAGTACTTC. It translates to CASSFRVAYEQYF.